This entry features one T cell receptor (beta chain) sequence. The data were obtained in a study of control samples from healthy donors and cancer patients. Germline CDR1 is MDHEN and CDR2 is SYDVKM. The CDR3 is 15 amino acids. With 3 bases clipped from V and 6 bases from J, the junction kept 10 bases outside the gene matches. The data were produced by immunoSEQ multiplex PCR, yet TCRdb's version contains in-frame clones alone and is incomplete. Of approximately 150,000 clones listed, nearly 90% are singletons. V is TRBV28 and J is TRBJ2-7; 8 bases align to TRBD2. Material: PBMCs. The sequence derives from a man over 45 with head and neck cancer. The CDR3 is CASSFPGGEGGEQYF. CDR3 bases: TGTGCCAGCAGTTTCCCGGGGGGGGAGGGAGGCGAGCAGTACTTC.